This T cell receptor (beta chain) was sequenced in a study of shared clonotypes between healthy human individuals. Study-wide context: The donor pool was made up of a couple of women and a few men aged 18 to 49. Study results and limitations: Among several donors, roughly 5% of naive CD4 clonotypes were found in common.

As regards this clone: Antigen specificity is unknown.

The protocol was immunoSEQ multiplex PCR, while the TCRdb copy is restricted to in-frame clones and leaves out a portion. The data show some 1 million clones, more than 60% seen once. Sequencing input: memory CD4+ T cells sorted from blood. Subset specified: CD45RA-negative fraction. The sequence was collected from a young man in good health.

As DNA, the CDR3 is TGTGCCAGCAGCTTGGAATTGGGTGGGTCAGGCTCACCCCTCCACTTT. As protein: CASSLELGGSGSPLHF. The gene calls are TRBV5-4 and TRBJ1-6, with D uncertain. CDR1 is SGHNT and CDR2 is YYREEE in the germline V gene (reference sequence). The V end lost 0 bases, the J end lost 10 bases, and 17 bases lay between the germline ends. There are 16 residues in the CDR3. The entire variable domain, with the rest obtained from reference TRBV5-4 and TRBJ1-6, is as follows: ETGVTQSPTHLIKTRGQQVTLRCSSQSGHNTVSWYQQALGQGPQFIFQYYREEENGRGNFPPRFSGLQFPNYSSELNVNALELDDSALYLCASSLELGGSGSPLHFGNGTRLTVT.